The entry below gives a single TCR beta chain sequence along with its context. Its antigen specificity is not known. Base qualities were left out, and no much larger clone turns up one base away. Receptor amplification or capture employed the immunoSEQ multiplex PCR assay. RNA was extracted from all samples and reverse transcribed into cDNA as template for TCR sequencing. First-strand cDNA was synthesized with SuperScript III using a 2:1 mix of oligo-dT and random hexamers. A synthetic immune receptor repertoire was used to assess amplification bias, and residual bias was removed computationally. The original methods were these. Raw reads were preprocessed to remove errors, and CDR3 was defined according to IMGT conventions as the region from the conserved cysteine to phenylalanine. To get clonality, Shannon entropy was normalized by log2 of the number of productive unique TCRs and the result was subtracted from 1. Whether scalp clones were CD4 or CD8 was inferred by matching scalp TCRbeta sequences against CD4 and CD8 repertoires sorted from blood. The source is immuneACCESS, and TCRdb retained only in-frame sequences with V and J called. Part of the clones is not carried over; for the studies checked, unresolved V genes explain less than half of this, and the remainder is unexplained. Clonal size and the V and J genes are those of that table, whereas D and trimming came from the DNA. Across this sample there are fewer than 110,000 clones, with about nine tenths seen only once. The ten largest clones add up to 11% of the sample.

In light of the paper, this sample's treatment or condition label describes: oral pan-JAK inhibitor, 5-10 mg twice daily. Peripheral blood and lesional scalp punch biopsies were obtained from patients with alopecia areata. After PBMCs were isolated by density centrifugation and stained for CD3, CD4 and CD8, a FACSAria was used to sort CD4+ and CD8+ T cells. The data derive from a study of CD8+ T cells in alopecia areata (dated by TCRdb to 2016 to 2018). Describing the broader study: Treated patients were enrolled in an open-label pilot trial of oral tofacitinib at 5 to 10 mg twice daily for moderate-to-severe alopecia areata. Tofacitinib was given for 6 to 18 months, followed by 6 months of follow-up off drug to assess delayed response and recurrence. Disease severity in treated patients was measured with the SALT score, which quantifies the percentage of affected scalp surface area. The study used high-throughput TCRbeta sequencing to examine T cell clonal expansion in alopecia areata, in both the C3H/HeJ mouse model and human patients. In humans, TCRbeta sequencing was performed on scalp tissue and on sorted CD4+ and CD8+ peripheral blood T cells from healthy controls and from patients with patchy or totalis/universalis alopecia areata. Biopsies were taken from tofacitinib-treated patients at baseline and at 4 and 24 weeks of treatment, and a later scalp biopsy was taken in several of the tofacitinib-treated patients. Clonality in the scalp was compared among normal scalp (n=4), patchy alopecia areata scalp (n=8), and alopecia totalis/universalis scalp (n=8). RNA was obtained with the PAXgene miRNA kit for fixed scalp, the miRNeasy kit for PBMCs, and the RNeasy kit for mouse skin. immunoSEQ multiplex PCR using 35 Vbeta forward primers and 13 Jbeta reverse primers was used to amplify TCRbeta CDR3 regions. Here is what the overall study found, with its caveats: Resident alphabeta T cells in normal human skin are also sequenced, complicating scalp TCR repertoire analysis, unlike mouse skin dominated by gammadelta T cells. Shared TCR sequences between patients were less evident than in mice, which may be partly attributable to HLA diversity in the patient population. Because the treated cohort was small and had only one nonresponder, larger studies are needed to examine links between baseline CD8+ expansion and response. Tofacitinib significantly decreased scalp clonality and the number of expanded CD8+ clones among the top 100 scalp clones. Compared with normal scalp, lesional scalp, particularly in alopecia totalis/universalis, had higher clonality and more expanded CD8+ clones, which suggests antigenic drive. During tofacitinib treatment, many expanded lesional clones remained in scalp and blood, and this persistence may partly explain relapse after treatment is stopped.

For CDR1 and CDR2, the germline V gene (reference sequence) lists MNHEY and SMNVEV. Cut back by 0 bases and 0 bases, the V and J ends lie 9 bases apart. The CDR3 has 15 amino acids, counting the end cysteine and phenylalanine. Just the 45-base CDR3 DNA is kept, in frame starting at base 1. The chain couples TRBV27 to TRBJ2-7; no confident D gene assignment can be made. This receptor was obtained from a human donor with alopecia areata. Sequenced material: CD8+ T cells sorted from blood, taken at approximately week 30, from a patient treated with tofacitinib. CDR3 protein: CASSLSMGFSYEQYF. The nucleotides are TGTGCCAGCAGTTTATCGATGGGATTCTCCTACGAGCAGTACTTC.